This record concerns one T cell receptor (beta chain) sequence. These data belong to a study of control samples from healthy donors and cancer patients. V was cut by 3 bases and J by 5 bases, with 12 bases left in between. Germline V gene lookup returns CDR1 SGHRS and CDR2 YFSETQ. There are 13 residues in the CDR3. The method was immunoSEQ multiplex PCR; TCRdb's version includes in-frame clones alone and lacks a portion of them. This sample carries around 150,000 clones, over 95% of them seen once, and the ten largest clones take approximately 1%. The receptor comes from a woman aged 25-40 years in good health. Sequencing input: blood. The chain has TRBV5-1 and TRBJ2-7; D ambiguous. The CDR3 region has the DNA TGCGCCAGCAGCTCTGAAGGCTGGGACGAGCAGTACTTC. This gives the protein CASSSEGWDEQYF.